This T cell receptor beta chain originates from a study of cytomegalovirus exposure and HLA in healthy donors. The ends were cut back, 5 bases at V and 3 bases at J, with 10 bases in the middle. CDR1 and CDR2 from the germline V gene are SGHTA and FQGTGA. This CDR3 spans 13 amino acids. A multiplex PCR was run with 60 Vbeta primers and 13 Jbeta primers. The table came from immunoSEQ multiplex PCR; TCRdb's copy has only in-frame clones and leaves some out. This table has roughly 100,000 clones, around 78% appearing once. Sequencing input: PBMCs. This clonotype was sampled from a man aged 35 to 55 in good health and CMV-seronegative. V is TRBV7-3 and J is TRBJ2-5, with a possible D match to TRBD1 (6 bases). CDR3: CASSKGVEETQYF. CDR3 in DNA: TGTGCCAGCAGCAAGGGGGTGGAAGAGACCCAGTACTTC.